Shown below are 28 T cell receptor beta chains from a single sample sequenced in a study of OX40 agonist ivuxolimab in advanced cancers. TCRdb's table, derived via immunoSEQ multiplex PCR, lists solely in-frame clones and lacks some. The repertoire consists of some 14,000 clones, with about 86% occurring once and the leading ten covering approximately 7%. Material: CD4+ or CD8+ T cells sorted from blood, obtained in a trial of the OX40 agonist ivuxolimab. The receptors derive from an adult with an advanced solid tumor such as melanoma, head and neck, liver or kidney cancer.

The J gene is TRBJ1-2, the V gene TRBV6-5; a weak D match, TRBD1 (5 bases). The CDR3 contains 14 residues. The germline V and J ends were trimmed by 7 bases and 3 bases, with 15 bases remaining between them. Germline V gives CDR1 MNHEY, CDR2 SVGAGI. CDR3 sequence reads: CASNRPGLDYGYTF. CDR3 nucleotide sequence: TGTGCCAGCAACAGGCCAGGGCTTGACTATGGCTACACCTTC.

The chain links TRBV7-9 to TRBJ1-1; D ambiguous. V gave up 2 bases and J gave up 3 bases, with 4 bases separating them. The CDR3 is made up of 12 amino acids. The germline V gene has CDR1 SEHNR and CDR2 FQNEAQ (reference sequence). CDR3 DNA sequence: TGTGCCAGCAGCTTAAGCGACACTGAAGCTTTCTTT. It is translated as CASSLSDTEAFF.

V usage is TRBV19 and J usage is TRBJ1-6, with TRBD1 identical over 9 bases. The CDR3 is 16 amino acids. V dropped 5 bases and J dropped 13; count of bases not matched to a gene: 15. CDR1 LNHDA and CDR2 SQIVND come from the germline V gene (reference sequence). The CDR3 sequence: CASSPTTGGSSMPLHF. The CDR3 nucleotides are TGTGCCAGTAGTCCTACGACAGGGGGGTCGAGCATGCCCCTCCACTTT.

The chain uses TRBV10-3 and TRBJ2-7, with 7 positions matching TRBD1. CDR1 and CDR2 (germline): ENHRY, SYGVKD. This CDR3 has 14 residues. Trimming cost V 0 bases and J 1 base; bases outside gene matches: 0. CDR3 loop: CAISESTGSYEQYF. The CDR3 region has the DNA TGTGCCATCAGTGAGTCGACAGGGTCCTACGAGCAGTACTTC.

J is TRBJ1-6 and V is TRBV25-1; 7 bases fit TRBD1. This CDR3 has 14 residues. Trimming removed 5 bases from V and 9 bases from J; junction bases left unmatched: 7. The germline V gene has CDR1 MGHDK and CDR2 SYGVNS. CDR3 in amino acids: CASSQTGAASPLHF. The CDR3 nucleotides are TGTGCCAGCAGTCAAACAGGGGCCGCTTCACCCCTCCACTTT.

Comment on this clone: One junction end does not reproduce the germline sequence, and a read error may be involved. Other DNA sequences within the sample encode an identical CDR3. J is TRBJ2-2 and V is TRBV19; possible D gene TRBD1, 6 bases. The CDR3 runs 16 residues. Germline CDR1 and CDR2: LNHDA and SQIVND (reference sequence). The CDR3 sequence is CASSIVTGSNTGELFF. Here the CDR3 DNA reads TGTGCCAGTAGCATAGTAACAGGGAGTAACACCGGGGAGCTGTTTTTT. Full variable domain (rest looked up from reference TRBV19 and TRBJ2-2): DGGITQSPKYLFRKEGQNVTLSCEQNLNHDAMYWYRQDPGQGLRLIYYSQIVNDFQKGDIAEGYSVSREKKESFPLTVTSAQKNPTAFYLCASSIVTGSNTGELFFGEGSRLTVL.

In regard to this clone: Other DNA sequences in the sample encode the same CDR3. V gene TRBV6-1 combines with J gene TRBJ1-6; D might be TRBD1 (6 bases). The CDR3 extends over 15 amino acids. V lost 0 bases, J lost 10 bases, and 13 bases lay in between. The germline gives CDR1 MNHNS, CDR2 SASEGT. The CDR3 nucleotides read TGTGCCAGCAGTGAAGCGTGGGGGGCGGGGTCACCCCTCCACTTT. Protein sequence: CASSEAWGAGSPLHF.

V usage is TRBV6-1 and J usage is TRBJ1-2, with D perhaps matching TRBD1 (6 bases). Trimming took 6 bases from V and 7 from J, leaving 18 bases between them. The CDR3 runs to 14 residues. Germline V lookup: CDR1 MNHNS, CDR2 SASEGT. CDR3 sequence reads: CASSPDRRGGGYTF. CDR3 nucleotides: TGTGCCAGCAGCCCTGACAGGAGAGGAGGTGGCTACACCTTC.

The chain is built from TRBV6-6 and TRBJ1-1; possible D gene TRBD1, 5 bases. Germline V gives CDR1 MNHNY, CDR2 SVGAGI (reference sequence). Trimming stripped 2 bases from V and 0 bases from J, with 7 bases between. The CDR3 has 14 residues. The CDR3 is CASSYGGMNTEAFF. In DNA form, the CDR3 reads TGTGCCAGCAGTTACGGGGGGATGAACACTGAAGCTTTCTTT.

The rearrangement joins TRBV7-2 to TRBJ2-7; 7 bases fit TRBD1. This CDR3 region has 18 residues. J lost 5 bases, V lost 2 bases, and 18 bases had no gene match. Germline CDR1 SGHTA, CDR2 FQGNSA. CDR3 nucleotide sequence: TGTGCCAGCAGCTTATTGGGGCCCCCTCCGACAGGGCGGAACGAGCAGTACTTC. It codes for CASSLLGPPPTGRNEQYF.

J is TRBJ2-2 and V is TRBV10-1; 10 bases are shared with TRBD1. CDR1 is WNHNN and CDR2 is SYGVQD in the germline V gene (reference sequence). The J segment lost 0 bases and the V segment lost 8 bases, leaving 6 bases of the junction unmatched. The CDR3 runs to 16 residues. The CDR3 spells CASGGTGDTNTGELFF. CDR3 in DNA: TGCGCCAGCGGGGGGACAGGGGATACGAACACCGGGGAGCTGTTTTTT.

The chain combines TRBV19 with TRBJ1-6, with 8 bases fitting TRBD1. CDR1 and CDR2 from the germline V gene are LNHDA and SQIVND (reference sequence). After removal of 7 bases from V and 7 bases from J, the junction contained 12 bases not matched to a gene. CDR3 size: 16 residues. The CDR3 DNA sequence: TGTGCCAGTAAAAACACCGCAGGGGGCGAGAATTCACCCCTCCACTTT. Its protein is CASKNTAGGENSPLHF.

The genes are TRBV7-2 and TRBJ2-1; D gene uncertain. V was pared by 5 bases and J by 5 bases, with 13 bases between. The CDR3 spans 14 residues. Germline CDR1 and CDR2: SGHTA and FQGNSA. CDR3 nucleotides: TGTGCCAGCAGCCCCCTTTTCCAGGACAATGAGCAGTTCTTC. Its protein is CASSPLFQDNEQFF.

The CDR3 DNA reads TGTGCCAGCAGCTACGGATCGGCAGATACGCAGTATTTT. Translating gives CASSYGSADTQYF. The V and J genes are TRBV7-9 and TRBJ2-3; D is ambiguous. In germline, CDR1 is SEHNR, CDR2 FQNEAQ (reference sequence). The CDR3 loop spans 13 amino acids. V was clipped by 4 bases and J by 4 bases, with 9 bases between them.

This clone was found once. DNA for the CDR3: TGTGCCTGGAGTGTAGAAGCTGGAGGCTACAATGAGCAGTTCTTC. Translating gives CAWSVEAGGYNEQFF. V and J are TRBV30 and TRBJ2-1; perhaps TRBD2 as D (5 bases). V lost 0 bases, J lost 3 bases, and 12 bases lay in between. The germline gives CDR1 GTSNPN, CDR2 SVGIG (reference sequence). The CDR3 loop spans 15 amino acids.

The rearrangement links TRBV27 to TRBJ1-1; 8 bases map to TRBD1. The CDR3 extends over 14 amino acids. Per germline, CDR1 MNHEY and CDR2 SMNVEV (reference sequence). J gave up 0 bases and V 3 bases, and 0 bases lay outside the gene matches. CDR3 in amino acids: CASSLTGVNTEAFF. The CDR3 bases are TGTGCCAGCAGTTTGACAGGGGTGAACACTGAAGCTTTCTTT.

The table lists this clone with a count of one. The J gene is TRBJ2-1, the V gene TRBV6-5, with TRBD1 as a possible D gene (6 bases). The CDR3 is made up of 14 amino acids. Germline assignment: CDR1 MNHEY and CDR2 SVGAGI. V shed 6 bases and J shed 4 bases, with 13 bases lying between them. CDR3 bases: TGTGCCAGCAGCTTAGAGGGGGATTACAATGAGCAGTTCTTC. This sequence encodes CASSLEGDYNEQFF.

This chain connects TRBV4-3 to TRBJ2-1; TRBD2 agrees at 7 bases. Looked up from germline, CDR1 is LGHNA and CDR2 is YSLEER. CDR3 length equals 13 residues. V lost 4 bases, J lost 8 bases, and 5 bases stayed unmatched. This CDR3 reads CASSRGLGYEQFF. CDR3 in DNA: TGCGCCAGCAGCCGAGGACTAGGATATGAGCAGTTCTTC.

The V call is TRBV10-3, the J call TRBJ1-3; no definite D call. V shed 8 bases and J shed 0 bases, with 8 bases lying between them. CDR3 length equals 13 residues. Germline CDR1 and CDR2: ENHRY and SYGVKD. CDR3 sequence (DNA): TGTGCCATCGCCACCGACTCTGGAAACACCATATATTTT. It translates to CAIATDSGNTIYF.

This clone turned up a few times. The chain joins TRBV27 to TRBJ1-5; D unclear. Germline CDR1 reads MNHEY; CDR2 reads SMNVEV (reference sequence). The length of the CDR3 is 13 residues. Trimming removed 6 bases from V and 2 bases from J, with 8 bases in between. CDR3: CASREGGNQPQHF. The CDR3 DNA sequence: TGTGCCAGCAGGGAGGGCGGCAATCAGCCCCAGCATTTT.

V and J are TRBV9 and TRBJ1-6, with no clear D. The germline gives CDR1 SGDLS, CDR2 YYNGEE. V lost 0 bases and J lost 13, with 8 bases in between. CDR3 length equals 12 residues. CDR3 region: CASSVAEGPLHF. The DNA for the CDR3 is TGTGCCAGCAGCGTAGCGGAGGGTCCCCTCCACTTT.

The chain combines TRBV13 with TRBJ1-4, with 8 bases matching TRBD1. The V segment lost 3 bases and the J segment 8 bases; nucleotides outside the gene matches: 8. Germline lookup yields CDR1 PRHDT and CDR2 FYEKMQ (reference sequence). This CDR3 spans 15 amino acids. The CDR3 reads CASSLTGTGGEKLFF. In DNA form, the CDR3 reads TGTGCCAGCAGCTTGACCGGGACAGGAGGCGAAAAACTGTTTTTT.

This chain links TRBV7-9 with TRBJ1-1; TRBD1 matches at 11 bases. The germline gives CDR1 SEHNR, CDR2 FQNEAQ (reference sequence). This CDR3 spans 16 amino acids. Trimming removed 1 base from V and 5 bases from J; junction bases left unmatched: 6. The CDR3, as DNA: TGTGCCAGCAGCTTAGGAGGGACAGGGGGAATGACTGAAGCTTTCTTT. Its protein is CASSLGGTGGMTEAFF.

This chain links TRBV6-1 with TRBJ1-5; D gene unclear. Germline V gene data show CDR1 as MNHNS and CDR2 as SASEGT. V lost 4 bases to trimming and J lost 5 bases, with 9 bases between them. CDR3 size: 13 residues. The CDR3 bases are TGTGCCAGCAGTGTAGAAGAGTATCAGCCCCAGCATTTT. Encoded protein: CASSVEEYQPQHF.

This chain links TRBV7-9 with TRBJ1-1; possible D gene TRBD1, 6 bases. CDR3 length equals 13 residues. Trimming stripped 7 bases from V and 3 bases from J, with 12 bases between. Germline CDR1 SEHNR, CDR2 FQNEAQ (reference sequence). DNA for the CDR3: TGTGCCAGCAACCGGGACAAAGACACTGAAGCTTTCTTT. Amino acids: CASNRDKDTEAFF.

The V gene is TRBV6-6, the J gene TRBJ2-2; no reliable D call. The germline V and J ends were trimmed by 6 bases and 4 bases, with 15 bases remaining between them. This CDR3 has 15 amino acids. In germline, CDR1 is MNHNY, CDR2 SVGAGI (reference sequence). This chain's CDR3 is CASRRAGSPTGELFF. CDR3 sequence (DNA): TGTGCCAGCAGACGAGCCGGGTCTCCCACCGGGGAGCTGTTTTTT.

The genes are TRBV13 and TRBJ2-1; D gene uncertain. Deletions cut 3 bases from V and 10 bases from J, with 13 bases between. The CDR3 covers 13 residues. Germline assignment: CDR1 PRHDT and CDR2 FYEKMQ (reference sequence). CDR3 coding DNA: TGTGCCAGCAGCTTCAGGTTGAACTCAGAGCAGTTCTTC. Encoded protein: CASSFRLNSEQFF.

The gene calls are TRBV27 and TRBJ1-3, with 8 bases fitting TRBD1. Germline CDR1 MNHEY, CDR2 SMNVEV (reference sequence). V was clipped by 2 bases and J by 3 bases; unmatched bases: 0. The CDR3 consists of 14 residues. The CDR3 here is CASSLGQGGNTIYF. Written as DNA, the CDR3 is TGTGCCAGCAGTTTAGGACAGGGTGGAAACACCATATATTTT.